The 21 T cell receptor beta chains below all came from one sample that was sequenced in a study of CD8+CD57+ T cells in acquired aplastic anemia. The template used for profiling TCR beta VDJ and CDR3 was genomic DNA. TCRdb re-called the reads with MiXCR, one entry per CDR3 protein. The sample contains 250,000 to 350,000 distinct CDR3 sequences, roughly 50% of which appear only once. Sequencing was done on a sample of sorted CD4+, CD8+, or CD8+CD57+ T cells (not recorded which) from PBMCs. The receptors derive from a human donor with severe aplastic anemia or a healthy control (not recorded which).

V and J are TRBV7-9 and TRBJ1-6, with 8 bases fitting TRBD1. Germline CDR1 and CDR2: SEHNR and FQNEAQ (reference sequence). Trimming cost V 7 bases and J 9 bases; bases outside gene matches: 5. CDR3 size: 13 residues. The CDR3: CASIPTGASPLHF. The DNA of the CDR3 is TGTGCCAGCATCCCGACAGGGGCTTCACCCCTCCACTTT.

Comment on this clonotype: Relative to the germline gene, one junction end is altered; a read error may explain this. The DNA of the CDR3 is TGTGCCGGCAGCCCAGGACGGTCGAGCTCCTACGAGCAGTACTTC. Translated: CAGSPGRSSSYEQYF. The chain couples TRBV5-1 to TRBJ2-7; D ambiguous. The CDR3 extends over 15 amino acids. Per germline, CDR1 SGHRS and CDR2 YFSETQ.

This clonotype has ten or more counts. This chain connects TRBV10-1 to TRBJ1-5; D might be TRBD1 (5 bases). Germline loops: CDR1 WNHNN, CDR2 SYGVQD (reference sequence). V was pared by 0 bases and J by 5 bases, with 14 bases between. The length of the CDR3 is 16 residues. In nucleotides, the CDR3 is TGCGCCAGCAGTGAGTCCATGGGGGGTTGTCATCAGCCCCAGCATTTT. As protein: CASSESMGGCHQPQHF.

The chain couples TRBV5-1 to TRBJ2-7, with D unresolved. Trimming pared 2 bases from V and 0 bases from J, leaving 9 bases between. Germline-derived CDR1 and CDR2 are SGHRS and YFSETQ. CDR3 size: 14 residues. The CDR3 region is CASSLQSSSYEQYF. The CDR3 DNA reads as TGCGCCAGCAGCTTACAGAGCAGCTCCTACGAGCAGTACTTC. The whole variable domain, remainder taken from reference TRBV5-1 and TRBJ2-7, is KAGVTQTPRYLIKTRGQQVTLSCSPISGHRSVSWYQQTPGQGLQFLFEYFSETQRNKGNFPGRFSGRQFSNSRSEMNVSTLELGDSALYLCASSLQSSSYEQYFGPGTRLTVT.

A remark on this clonotype: The junction differs from germline at one of its ends, possibly a read error. This chain links TRBV12-3 or TRBV12-4 with TRBJ1-5; D ambiguous. There are 16 residues in the CDR3. In DNA, the CDR3 is TGTGTCAGCAGTGCCCGAGCCAGCCAACTTAATCAGCCCCAGCATTTT. The encoded protein is CVSSARASQLNQPQHF.

This clonotype occurred once. V gene TRBV7-2 combines with J gene TRBJ2-3, with D hard to call. This CDR3 is 12 amino acids long. Trimming shortened V by 1 base and J by 7 bases, and 6 bases separated the two germline ends. CDR1 and CDR2 (germline): SGHTA, FQGNSA. CDR3 nucleotides: TGTGCCAGCAGCTTAGTGGGGAATACGCAGTATTTT. It codes for CASSLVGNTQYF.

The rearrangement uses TRBV20-1 and TRBJ1-4; TRBD1 aligns across 7 bases. Looked up from germline, CDR1 is DFQATT and CDR2 is SNEGSKA (reference sequence). The J segment lost 8 bases and the V segment lost 0 bases, leaving 3 bases of the junction unmatched. The CDR3 extends over 13 amino acids. Here the CDR3 DNA reads TGCAGTGCTAGAGACAGGGGGGGCGAAAAACTGTTTTTT. Its translation: CSARDRGGEKLFF.

The chain has TRBV25-1 and TRBJ2-1; TRBD2 matches 13 bases. CDR1 and CDR2 (germline): MGHDK, SYGVNS. This CDR3 region has 16 residues. Unmatched junction bases numbered 6, after V lost 2 bases and J lost 8 bases. CDR3 sequence (DNA): TGTGCCAGCAGTGAACCCGGGACTAGCGGGAACTATGAGCAGTTCTTC. It is translated as CASSEPGTSGNYEQFF. Looking up the rest from reference TRBV25-1 and TRBJ2-1 gives the full variable domain: EADIYQTPRYLVIGTGKKITLECSQTMGHDKMYWYQQDPGMELHLIHYSYGVNSTEKGDLSSESTVSRIRTEHFPLTLESARPSHTSQYLCASSEPGTSGNYEQFFGPGTRLTVL.

The chain carries TRBV12-3 or TRBV12-4 and TRBJ2-3; no clear D. Trimming pared 3 bases from V and 1 base from J, leaving 8 bases between. CDR3 size: 14 residues. The DNA for the CDR3 is TGTGCCAGCAGTTTCTTAGAGGGCACAGATACGCAGTATTTT. This translates into CASSFLEGTDTQYF.

This rearrangement joins TRBV5-1 to TRBJ2-1; D remains unclear. CDR1 is SGHRS and CDR2 is YFSETQ in the germline V gene. The CDR3 sequence is 12 residues long. Trimming removed 0 bases at V and 6 bases at J, with 4 bases between. The DNA for the CDR3 is TGCGCCAGCAGCTTGGGGACCAATGAGCAGTTCTTC. Encoded protein: CASSLGTNEQFF.

V usage is TRBV7-9 and J usage is TRBJ2-1; TRBD2 is a possible D gene (5 bases). The CDR3 covers 17 residues. Trimming shortened V by 4 bases and J by 0 bases, and 16 bases separated the two germline ends. Germline values: CDR1 SEHNR, CDR2 FQNEAQ (reference sequence). As DNA, the CDR3 is TGTGCCAGCAGCTCCCGGTTAGCGTGGGACTCCTACAATGAGCAGTTCTTC. Translating it yields CASSSRLAWDSYNEQFF.

This clonotype was observed at least ten times. The genes are TRBV19 and TRBJ1-3; tentative D call: TRBD1 (5 bases). V shed 6 bases and J shed 0 bases, with 15 bases lying between them. The germline CDR1 and CDR2 sequences are LNHDA and SQIVND (reference sequence). This CDR3 region has 16 residues. CDR3 in DNA: TGTGCCAGTAGACGGGGCCAGAAAAGCTCTGGAAACACCATATATTTT. This encodes CASRRGQKSSGNTIYF.

V and J are TRBV7-9 and TRBJ2-7; D could derive from TRBD1 or TRBD2 (5 bases each). Germline-derived CDR1 and CDR2 are SEHNR and FQNEAQ (reference sequence). V was shortened by 3 bases and J by 1 base, with 13 bases between the two germline ends. This CDR3 comprises 15 residues. CDR3 bases: TGTGCCAGCAGCTTCAGAGGGGCCACTTCCTACGAGCAGTACTTC. Translated, it gives CASSFRGATSYEQYF.

The chain recombines TRBV9 with TRBJ1-1, with TRBD1 as a possible D gene (5 bases). The length of the CDR3 is 13 residues. V lost 4 bases, J lost 8 bases, and 15 bases lay in between. Germline assignment: CDR1 SGDLS and CDR2 YYNGEE. CDR3 in DNA: TGTGCCAGCAGCTTAGGGGTTATAACAGAAGCTTTCTTT. Its translation is CASSLGVITEAFF.

This clonotype was counted ten times or more. J is TRBJ2-7 and V is TRBV20-1, with D unclear. V lost 3 bases and J lost 0, with 12 bases in between. Looked up from germline, CDR1 is DFQATT and CDR2 is SNEGSKA (reference sequence). The CDR3 consists of 14 residues. The chain's CDR3 is CSASSSVSSYEQYF. Written as DNA, the CDR3 is TGCAGTGCTAGCTCCTCCGTGAGCTCCTACGAGCAGTACTTC.

This clonotype was counted ten times or more. In nucleotides, the CDR3 is TGTGCCTGGAGTCAAGGACAGGGTGCTCAGCCCCAGCATTTT. Translating gives CAWSQGQGAQPQHF. V is TRBV30 and J is TRBJ1-5; 8 bases map to TRBD1. Germline V gives CDR1 GTSNPN, CDR2 SVGIG (reference sequence). J lost 6 bases, V lost 2 bases, and 6 bases had no gene match. The CDR3 spans 14 residues.

This sequence joins TRBV15 and TRBJ1-5, with 10 bases that match TRBD1. There are 13 residues in the CDR3. Germline V gene data show CDR1 as LNHNV and CDR2 as YYDKDF (reference sequence). V shed 7 bases, J shed 4 bases, and the junction held 1 base outside the gene matches. CDR3 in DNA: TGTGCCACCAAGGGACAGGGGAATCAGCCCCAGCATTTT. This codes for CATKGQGNQPQHF.

This clonotype came up once. CDR3 in amino acids: CASGLVLGFQPQHF. In nucleotides, the CDR3 is TGTGCTAGTGGTTTGGTACTGGGATTTCAGCCCCAGCATTTT. This chain joins TRBV12-5 and TRBJ1-5; no clear D. Germline CDR1 and CDR2: LGHNT and FRNRAP. The CDR3 is made up of 14 amino acids. V was trimmed by 0 bases and J by 6 bases, leaving 9 bases between them.

The chain recombines TRBV7-8 with TRBJ2-7; D is uncertain. The CDR3 extends over 14 amino acids. V was cut by 1 base and J by 2 bases, with 9 bases left in between. The germline gives CDR1 SGHVS, CDR2 FQNEAQ. The CDR3 region is CASSLGLFTYEQYF. DNA of the CDR3: TGTGCCAGCAGCTTAGGTCTCTTCACCTACGAGCAGTACTTC.

The genes are TRBV7-2 and TRBJ1-4; 9 bases are shared with TRBD1. CDR1 SGHTA and CDR2 FQGNSA come from the germline V gene. This CDR3 contains 15 residues. V shed 6 bases and J 8 bases; nucleotides not matched to a gene: 10. CDR3 nucleotide sequence: TGTGCCAGCAGTTTCACAGGGGGCGCGAGGGAAAAACTGTTTTTT. It codes for CASSFTGGAREKLFF.

The V gene is TRBV25-1, the J gene TRBJ1-6; D gene ambiguous. CDR1 MGHDK and CDR2 SYGVNS come from the germline V gene. Deletions cut 3 bases from V and 4 bases from J, with 4 bases between. The CDR3 totals 13 residues. The CDR3 reads CASSDSYNSPLHF. In nucleotides, the CDR3 is TGTGCCAGCAGTGACAGTTATAATTCACCCCTCCACTTT.